This TCR beta chain stems from a study of shared clonotypes between healthy human individuals. Study conclusions and caveats: Compared with memory subsets, naive subsets generally had larger estimated richness. Represented genetic and exposure-history diversity was restricted by having few donors. Sampling involved blood alone; tissue repertoires likely differ.

This clone was recorded only once. Its antigen is as yet unknown. The germline gives CDR1 SQVTM, CDR2 ANQGSEA. V lost 3 bases, J lost 6 bases, and 10 bases stayed unmatched. CDR3 length: 14 amino acids. As processed by the authors: Because ImmunoSEQ provided only junction sequences with no quality scores, the filtering differed. The repertoire was sequenced with immunoSEQ multiplex PCR; TCRdb's copy has only in-frame clones and lacks some. V, J and clone size were drawn from that table, and D and trimming were deduced from the DNA. The sample contains roughly 2.2 million clones, 92% of which appear only once.

Sequences were obtained from naive CD4+ T cells from PBMCs. Subset defined: CD45RA+ positively selected. This clonotype was obtained from a man in his late teens or twenties in good health. Some clones in this sample may be carry-over from other donors' samples. The chain links TRBV29-1 to TRBJ1-1; the match to TRBD1 covers 7 bases. CDR3 sequence reads: CSVDRGTRGSEAFF. CDR3 sequence (DNA): TGCAGCGTTGATAGGGGGACCAGGGGGTCTGAAGCTTTCTTT.